One TCR beta chain is described in this entry. The antigen this receptor binds is unknown. One base away there is no much larger clone; base qualities are not given. This sample was included in a study of shared clonotypes between healthy human individuals (TCRdb year 2020). Study-level background: The cohort included a few men and a couple of women between 18 and 49 years of age. To estimate repertoire size and how much clonotypes are shared between individuals, the study performed deep sequencing of blood TCR repertoires from about 5 healthy adults. Per donor, three plates each were used for CD4 naive and CD4 memory, two for CD8 naive, and one for CD8 memory. To increase sequencing depth and limit assay-specific biases, TCR repertoire library preparation and sequencing were carried out by different laboratories using diverse techniques. Per donor, leukapheresis produced somewhere between about 0.94 and 8.9 billion PBMCs. Overall study results and their limits: Sharing across four donors was observed for approximately 5% of naive CD4, less than 4% of naive CD8, about 2.3% of memory CD4, and about 0.4% of memory CD8 clonotypes. Even with the large sequencing depth, rarefaction of the sorted-subset datasets indicated that sequencing was incomplete. Clonotypes shared by all four sorted-subset donors showed higher generation probabilities than non-shared clonotypes. Estimated clonotype richness was generally larger for naive than for memory subsets. The small number of donors limited the genetic and exposure-history diversity represented. Sampling was restricted to blood, and TCR repertoires in tissues likely differ from the TCR repertoires found in blood. Pairwise subsampling led to the expectation that sequencing depth would affect the degree of clonotype sharing among donors.

CD8 naive samples were CD45RO-negative cells positively selected for CCR7, giving a CD45RA+CCR7+ population that excluded TemRA cells. Healthy HIV-negative adults with no recently reported acute infections or vaccinations were included as donors. Every donor was a Caucasian adult living in Nashville, Tennessee, USA. After blood collection by leukapheresis, PBMCs were isolated using Ficoll-Histopaque density gradient centrifugation and then cryopreserved in the vapor phase of liquid nitrogen. Analytical flow cytometry was used to check the purity and quantity of every magnetically sorted T cell population. Each sorted fraction had its genomic DNA isolated and then quantified by UV absorbance on a Nanodrop 2000c. TCR CDR3 regions were amplified from genomic DNA by multiplex PCR using the deep immunoSEQ assay. For each cell subset, the extracted genomic DNA was distributed evenly across all wells of several immunoSEQ 96-well plates, and each plate served as one replicate. Each replicate PCR for sorted subsets received about 220 ng genomic DNA, equal to roughly 30,000 T cell genomes. Purified libraries were measured with a Qubit 3.0 fluorometer, size-checked on a Bioanalyzer 2100, and measured again with the KAPA Library Quantification kit. Each immunoSEQ 96-well plate was sequenced on its own single-read 150-cycle Illumina NextSeq 550 flow cell. As for how the authors treated the data: The immunoSEQ output contained only junctional sequences without quality scores, so filtering could not match that applied to full-length reads. Sequences were annotated with PyIR, a Python wrapper for IgBLAST v1.9, and V/J genes and CDR3 were assigned using IMGT germline references. Reads were filtered out if the reads had weak V/J assignments (E-value above 1e-6), no CDR3, stop codons, out-of-frame junctions, or ambiguous translated residues. V3J clonotypes were defined as sequences sharing an identical inferred V gene, J gene, and CDR3 amino acid sequence. Percentage overlap between repertoires was calculated by dividing the number of shared unique clonotypes by the size of the smaller repertoire. RTK rarefaction, the Chao1 estimator, and Recon v2.1 estimates of unobserved clonotypes were used to assess repertoire richness. OLGA was used to compute generation probabilities for all TCRbeta clonotypes that the gDNA method yielded from a handful of donors. The table was pulled from immuneACCESS by TCRdb, which kept in-frame rearrangements only. Such tables lose some clones; where checked, under half of the loss comes from unresolved V genes, and the rest has no known cause. V and J calls plus clone size are reproduced from that table; the DNA served to infer D and trimming. The sample table contains roughly 2.1 million clones; only one count was recorded for just over 90% of them. 1.7% of the sample goes to the ten largest clones.

The CDR3 goes from the cysteine to the phenylalanine over 12 residues. The kept DNA is CDR3 alone, 36 bases in frame from the first base. From a lookup of the germline V gene (reference sequence), CDR1 and CDR2 are GTSNPN and SVGIG. Deletion took 5 bases off V and 2 bases off J, with a span of 9 bases between the germline ends. This clonotype originated in a man aged 18 to 30 in good health. Some clones in this sample may be carry-over from other donors' samples. The specimen sequenced was naive CD8+ T cells from PBMCs. The cell subset or site label of this sample denotes: CD45RA+CCR7+. The V and J segments used are TRBV30 and TRBJ1-1; the D gene lacks a confident call. The sequenced DNA: TGTGCCTGGGGTCTAGGCAACACTGAAGCTTTCTTT. This sequence encodes CAWGLGNTEAFF.